This T cell receptor beta chain was sequenced during a study of cytomegalovirus exposure and HLA in healthy donors (dated by TCRdb to about 2017). In terms of the full investigation: According to an earlier analysis of 587 of the donors, about 190 million T cells yielded some 110 million unique TCR beta sequences and 276 Gb of sequence data. An early release that covered some 630 HLA-typed donors contained around 300 gigabases of sequencing data and tens of millions of unique TCR sequences. Of the 300 to 450 genotyped donors, approximately 83% fell in the genetic ancestry cluster associated with self-reported Caucasian donors. The study aimed to test whether signatures of past pathogen exposure could be identified by cataloging public T cell receptors. The study used immunosequencing to profile the T cell repertoires of 600 to 850 subjects and linked those repertoires to cytomegalovirus serostatus. Along with the roughly 670-subject first cohort, a separate validation cohort of 120 different subjects was used. The study combined high-throughput TCR immunosequencing, statistical association of individual TCRs with disease status, and machine learning to predict cytomegalovirus infection status. A later analysis re-analyzed previously published TCR beta repertoires from roughly 690 donors and added high-resolution HLA genotyping to study TCR occurrence patterns. Rather than using new phenotypic data, the later analysis identified candidate immune exposures from TCR beta sequences and from how often those sequences occurred across donors. In an earlier analysis of 500 to 650 of the donors, high-throughput TCR beta sequencing was used to judge whether each TCR beta V gene segment behaved as functional or pseudogenic. Donor age, sex, ethnicity and CMV serostatus were collected together with the repertoire data. A later genetic analysis used genome-wide SNP genotypes for about 65% of the roughly 670 donors, treating that subset as a discovery cohort. All discovery cohort repertoires had been generated on a single sequencing platform. HLA typing covered class I and class II loci at four-digit resolution. Typing coverage varied by locus: roughly 620-640 donors for A, B, C, DRB1 and DQB1; 522 for DQA1; about 590 for DPA1; roughly 470 for DPB1. Because of strong linkage in the cohort, roughly five DR-DQ haplotypes were treated as single units for association and clustering. Among about 410 genotyped donors of the cohort, an average of around 250,000 unique TCR beta nucleotide sequences was sequenced per donor, of which about 18% were non-productive. What the work shows at the level of the full study, not this receptor alone: In vitro tests confirmed that three of the cytomegalovirus-associated TCR beta chains recognize cytomegalovirus antigens. Compared with the roughly 720-donor mean, donors in an Asian-associated ancestry cluster had fewer N-insertions in productive TCRs, according to a later genetic analysis. Only TCR beta chains were sequenced in this cohort, and the absence of alpha or paired-chain data limited detectable features. Presence/absence analyses assumed roughly uniform sequencing depth across donors, an assumption that may not hold. In a later analysis, HLA-associated TCR beta chains were found to be more clonally expanded and to have lower generation probabilities than equally common non-associated chains. Most TCR sequences were seen in very few donors, while some public TCRs were found in many individuals. A total of 150 to 200 TCR beta chains were listed by the study as associated with cytomegalovirus. Cytomegalovirus status was reported to be diagnosed by the classifier with high specificity and sensitivity in both the original and validation cohorts. A group of highly shared sequence variants was considered likely to be a technical artifact of the sequencing pipeline. It was suggested by the authors that the approach could potentially be generalized to other disease states and immunological phenotypes. The earlier analysis of some 560 of the donors excluded some 15 rarely observed V segments, including chromosome 9 orphons, because counts were too low. In a later analysis, the rate of TCR association differed among HLA loci, with DRB1 alleles having the most associated TCRs and HLA-C alleles having the fewest. Because HLA typing was unavailable for some donors at each locus, only the typed subset was used in association tests. An association between a missense DCLRE1C variant and V-gene and J-gene trimming of TCR beta chains was found in a later genetic analysis and replicated in an independent cohort. At a false discovery rate of 0.05, a later analysis linked under 20,000 TCR beta sequences to specific HLA alleles. In a later analysis, several top co-occurrence clusters were reported to appear linked to parvovirus B19, influenza, CMV and Epstein-Barr virus. In a later analysis, most CMV-associated TCR beta chains were found to appear HLA-restricted, with HLA associations seemingly driven largely by CMV exposure. A further reported finding was that TCR beta sequences accurately predicted the HLA-A and HLA-B alleles for most subjects in the first cohort. Some IMGT-functional V segments, including TRBV6-2 and TRBV6-3, could not be distinguished by the 87-base-pair reads and were therefore excluded. An earlier analysis of approximately 540 of the donors showed that most TCR beta V segments appeared in productive rearrangements either about 90% or about 30% of the time, which broadly matched IMGT annotations. Linkage disequilibrium might explain the correlated functional status among segregating V segments, but an unknown experimental factor could not be excluded. When HLA alleles, especially DR and DQ, strongly co-occurred, attributing TCR associations to individual alleles was difficult. Immune exposure information for the cohort was limited to CMV serostatus.

V is shortened by 4 bases, J by 5 bases, and the region joining them spans 18 bases. From cysteine to phenylalanine, the CDR3 is 16 amino acids long. Just the 48-base CDR3 DNA is kept, in frame starting at base 1. The germline V gene specifies SGHTS as CDR1 and YDEGEE as CDR2. The cohort was made up of 500 to 800 healthy bone marrow donors. All cohort members were sampled while nominally healthy, although unrecorded immune exposures were likely present. The donor tested CMV seropositive and was one of the 289 seropositive cohort members. A peripheral blood sample was collected from each donor, and TCR beta sequencing was performed on peripheral blood mononuclear cells. The Qiagen DNeasy Blood Extraction Kit was used to extract genomic DNA from the blood cell samples. A remark on this clone: It has no known antigen specificity. Per-nucleotide qualities are absent, and no much larger clonotype sits a single base away.

The protocol used for the library was the immunoSEQ multiplex PCR assay. A mixture of 60 forward primers for TCR Vbeta segments and 13 reverse primers for TCR Jbeta segments was used in the multiplex PCR. The CDR3 region of rearranged TCR beta genes was amplified from genomic DNA with a multiplex PCR assay. The Illumina HiSeq System was used to sequence the amplified TCR beta libraries as 87-base-pair reads. On the study's bioinformatics: Across the 670 or so repertoires, a later analysis counted tens of millions of unique TCR beta chains, roughly 11 million of which were shared by at least two donors. Raw reads were error-corrected and collapsed into unique sequences by a nearest-neighbor algorithm in which closely related sequences were merged to remove PCR and sequencing errors. CDR3 sequences were aligned to IMGT reference sequences to assign V, D and J gene segments. Each retained sequence needed at least a six-nucleotide match to both a V gene segment and a J gene segment. Rearrangements were classified as productive when the CDR3 lacked stop codons and remained in frame with V and J, and all other rearrangements were classified as non-productive. Following IMGT convention, CDR3 was defined as the stretch from the second conserved V-encoded cysteine up to the conserved J-encoded phenylalanine. In an earlier analysis of more than 550 of the donors, sequences lacking an unambiguous match to a single V gene segment were excluded. In an earlier analysis of roughly 500 of the donors, V segments were called functional above 56.7% productive rearrangements and were called segregating when the between-donor standard deviation exceeded 5%. A statistical classification framework was developed to diagnose cytomegalovirus status using the catalog of TCR beta chain sequences. In a later analysis, TCR nucleotide sequences were compared against IMGT/GENE-DB human TR gene sequences so that V and J genes could be assigned. A later analysis assigned CDR3 sequences and most-parsimonious VDJ recombination scenarios with the TCRdist pipeline. In a later analysis, every TCR beta chain was defined by the combination of its CDR3 amino acid sequence and its V-gene family, and reads without a unique V-gene family were dropped. As a way to deal with suspected cross-contamination and a sequencing artifact, a later analysis dropped approximately 570 nucleotide sequences that were highly shared and had low generation probability. For each public chain, a later analysis derived a clonal expansion index from normalized ranks of inferred template counts within each repertoire. In a later analysis, generation probabilities were computed with a VDJ recombination model fitted to out-of-frame rearrangements, and the resulting probabilities were checked against IGoR. A later analysis scored TCR-TCR, TCR-HLA and TCR-CMV co-occurrence with hypergeometric tests, applying a repertoire-size bias correction to TCR pairs. False discovery rates were estimated in a later analysis by permuting HLA or CMV assignments 20 times. In a later analysis, co-occurring TCRs were grouped using DBSCAN, with TCRdist sequence similarity added in when clustering inside HLA-allele-positive subsets. For co-occurrence clustering, repertoires with fewer than 30,000 or more than 120,000 public chains were excluded, along with a handful of repertoires with anomalous nucleotide sharing. The table comes from immuneACCESS by way of TCRdb, which keeps in-frame sequences with V and J called. Part of the clones is missing from these tables; in studies checked, under half for an unresolved V gene and the rest for unknown reasons. That table supplies the V and J calls and clone size; D and trimming were determined from the DNA. The sample table holds about 160,000 clones, of which roughly 80% were seen once. The ten largest clones take up less than 2.5% of the sample.

The chain links TRBV5-8 with TRBJ1-4; TRBD1 is possibly the D segment (5 matching bases). This clonotype was sampled from a man aged 50-60 years in good health and CMV-seropositive. What was sequenced was PBMCs. CDR3 sequence: CASSGGLSPQNEKLFF. The nucleotides are TGTGCCAGCAGCGGGGGACTGTCGCCTCAAAATGAAAAACTGTTTTTT. With the portions outside the CDR3 filled from the reference TRBV5-8 and TRBJ1-4 genes, the complete variable region becomes EAGVTQSPTHLIKTRGQQATLRCSPISGHTSVYWYQQALGLGLQFLLWYDEGEERNRGNFPPRFSGRQFPNYSSELNVNALELEDSALYLCASSGGLSPQNEKLFFGSGTQLSVL.